This T cell receptor beta chain was retrieved from a study of technical replicates of blood from a handful of donors. Profiled with immunoSEQ multiplex PCR; TCRdb holds only in-frame clones, not every one. The sample has 100,000 or so clones, nearly 96% seen once. V was cut by 3 bases and J by 2 bases, with 7 bases left in between. Germline V lookup: CDR1 SGHVS, CDR2 FQNEAQ. This CDR3 contains 13 residues. Source material: T cells isolated from PBMCs. The TCR originated in a human donor in good health. The V and J genes are TRBV7-8 and TRBJ2-5; D is possibly TRBD2 (5 bases). The DNA of the CDR3 is TGTGCCAGCAGCTTCGGGAATCAAGAGACCCAGTACTTC. Translating it yields CASSFGNQETQYF.